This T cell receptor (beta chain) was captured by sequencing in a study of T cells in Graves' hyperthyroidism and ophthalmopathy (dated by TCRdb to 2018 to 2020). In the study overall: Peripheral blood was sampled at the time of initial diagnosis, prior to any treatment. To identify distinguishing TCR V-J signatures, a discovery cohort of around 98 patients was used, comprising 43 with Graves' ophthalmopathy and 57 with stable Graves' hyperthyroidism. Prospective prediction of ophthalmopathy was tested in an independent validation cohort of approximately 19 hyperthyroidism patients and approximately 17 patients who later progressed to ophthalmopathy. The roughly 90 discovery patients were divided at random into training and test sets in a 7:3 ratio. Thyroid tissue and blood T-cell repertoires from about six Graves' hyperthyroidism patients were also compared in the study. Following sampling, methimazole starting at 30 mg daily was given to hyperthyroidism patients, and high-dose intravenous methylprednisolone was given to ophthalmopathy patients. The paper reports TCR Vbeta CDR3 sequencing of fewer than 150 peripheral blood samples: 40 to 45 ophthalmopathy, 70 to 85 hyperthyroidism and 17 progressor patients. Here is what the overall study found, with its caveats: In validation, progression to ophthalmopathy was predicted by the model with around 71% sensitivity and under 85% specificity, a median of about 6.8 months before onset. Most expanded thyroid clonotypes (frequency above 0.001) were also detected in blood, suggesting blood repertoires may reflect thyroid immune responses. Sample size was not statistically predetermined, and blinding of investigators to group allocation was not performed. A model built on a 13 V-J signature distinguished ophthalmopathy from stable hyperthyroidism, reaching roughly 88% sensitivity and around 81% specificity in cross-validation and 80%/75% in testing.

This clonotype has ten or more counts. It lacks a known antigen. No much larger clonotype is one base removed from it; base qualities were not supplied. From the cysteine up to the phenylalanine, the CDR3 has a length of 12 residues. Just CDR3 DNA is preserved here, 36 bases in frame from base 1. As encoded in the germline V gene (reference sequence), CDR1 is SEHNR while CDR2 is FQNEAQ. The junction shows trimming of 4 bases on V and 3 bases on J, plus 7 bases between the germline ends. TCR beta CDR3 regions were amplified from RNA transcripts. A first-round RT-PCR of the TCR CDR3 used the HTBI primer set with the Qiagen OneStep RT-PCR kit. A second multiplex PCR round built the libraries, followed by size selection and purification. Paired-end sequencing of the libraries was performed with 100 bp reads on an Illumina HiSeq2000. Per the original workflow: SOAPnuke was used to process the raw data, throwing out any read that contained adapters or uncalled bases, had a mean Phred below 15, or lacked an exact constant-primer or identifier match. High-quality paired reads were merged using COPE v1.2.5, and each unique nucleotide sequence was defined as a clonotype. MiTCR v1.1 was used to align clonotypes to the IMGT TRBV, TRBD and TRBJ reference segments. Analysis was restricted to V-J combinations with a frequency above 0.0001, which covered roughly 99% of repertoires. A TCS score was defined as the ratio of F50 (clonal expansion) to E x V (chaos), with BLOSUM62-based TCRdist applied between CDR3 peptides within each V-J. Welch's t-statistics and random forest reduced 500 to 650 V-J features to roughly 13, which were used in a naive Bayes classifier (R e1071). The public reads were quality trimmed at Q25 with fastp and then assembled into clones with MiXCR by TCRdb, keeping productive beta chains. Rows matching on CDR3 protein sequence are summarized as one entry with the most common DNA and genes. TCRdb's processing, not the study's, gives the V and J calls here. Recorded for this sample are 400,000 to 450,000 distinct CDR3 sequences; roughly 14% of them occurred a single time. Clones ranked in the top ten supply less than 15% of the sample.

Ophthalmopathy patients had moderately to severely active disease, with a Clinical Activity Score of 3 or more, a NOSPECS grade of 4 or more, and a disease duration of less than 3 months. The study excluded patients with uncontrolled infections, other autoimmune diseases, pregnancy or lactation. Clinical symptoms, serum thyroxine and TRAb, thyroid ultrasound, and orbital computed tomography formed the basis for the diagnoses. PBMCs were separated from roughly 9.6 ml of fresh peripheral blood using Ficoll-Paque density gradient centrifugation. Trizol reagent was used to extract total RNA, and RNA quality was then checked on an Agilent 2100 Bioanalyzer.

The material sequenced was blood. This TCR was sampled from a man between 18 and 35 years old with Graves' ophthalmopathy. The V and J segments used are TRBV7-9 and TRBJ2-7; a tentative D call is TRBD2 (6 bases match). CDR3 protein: CASSSTSYEQYF. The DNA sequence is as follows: TGTGCCAGCAGCTCGACTAGCTACGAGCAGTACTTC.